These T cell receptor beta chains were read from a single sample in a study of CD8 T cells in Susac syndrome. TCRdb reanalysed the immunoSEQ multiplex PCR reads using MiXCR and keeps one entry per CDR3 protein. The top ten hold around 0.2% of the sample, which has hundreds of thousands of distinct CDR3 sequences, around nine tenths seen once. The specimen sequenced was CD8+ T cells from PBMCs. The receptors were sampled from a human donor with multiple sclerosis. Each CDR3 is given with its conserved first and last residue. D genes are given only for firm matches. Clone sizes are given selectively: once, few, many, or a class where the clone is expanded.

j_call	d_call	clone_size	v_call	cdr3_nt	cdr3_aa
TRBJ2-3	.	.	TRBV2	TGTGCCAGCAGTGAAGAGGCTAGCACAGATACGCAGTATTTT	CASSEEASTDTQYF
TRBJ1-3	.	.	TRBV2	TGTGCCAGCAGTCGCGGCGGGGCGGCCGACGAAGCTGGAAACACCATATATTTT	CASSRGGAADEAGNTIYF
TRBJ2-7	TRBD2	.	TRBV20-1	TGCAGTGCTACCGGACTAGCGGGAACCTACGAGCAGTACTTC	CSATGLAGTYEQYF
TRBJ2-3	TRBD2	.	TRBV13	TGTGCCAGCAGCAGGAGCGGGGGGGACAACACAGATACGCAGTATTTT	CASSRSGGDNTDTQYF
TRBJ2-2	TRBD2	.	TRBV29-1	TGCAGCGCCTCCCCCGGGACTAGCGTTCCCGGGGAGCTGTTTTTT	CSASPGTSVPGELFF
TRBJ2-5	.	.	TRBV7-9	TGTGCCAGCAGCTTAAAGTTGGGGCAAGAGACCCAGTACTTC	CASSLKLGQETQYF
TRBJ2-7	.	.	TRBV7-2	TGTGCCAGCAGCTTAATCGGCGCTTCCTACGAGCAGTACTTC	CASSLIGASYEQYF
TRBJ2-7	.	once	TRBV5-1	TGCGCCAGCACGGGCATAAGTGCGGGCTCCTACGAGCAGTACTTC	CASTGISAGSYEQYF
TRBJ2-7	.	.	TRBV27	TGTGCCAGCAGCGTGTGGGCAGACTCCTACGAGCAGTACTTC	CASSVWADSYEQYF
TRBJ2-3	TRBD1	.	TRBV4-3	TGCGCCAGCAGCCAAGATGTGACAGGGGCTAGCACAGATACGCAGTATTTT	CASSQDVTGASTDTQYF
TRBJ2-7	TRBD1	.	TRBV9	TGTGCCAGCAGCGTAGGCCCGGGACAGGCCTACGAGCAGCACTTC	CASSVGPGQAYEQHF
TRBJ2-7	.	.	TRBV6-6	TGTGCCAGCAAATACACGGAGTCCTACGAGCAGTACTTC	CASKYTESYEQYF
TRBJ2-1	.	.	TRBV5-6	TGTGCCAGCAGCTATCCGGGGTGGAATGAGCAGTTCTTC	CASSYPGWNEQFF
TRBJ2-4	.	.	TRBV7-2	TGTGCCAGCAGCTCGGACGAAAACATTCAGTACTTC	CASSSDENIQYF
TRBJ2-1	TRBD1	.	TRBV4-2	TGTGCCAGCAGCCCCGGGCTACAGGGGGCGGTCCGGTACGTCAATGAGCAGTTCTTC	CASSPGLQGAVRYVNEQFF
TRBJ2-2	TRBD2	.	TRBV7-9	TGTGCCAGCAGCCCCGTCACAGCGGGGGACGGGGAGCTGTTTTTT	CASSPVTAGDGELFF
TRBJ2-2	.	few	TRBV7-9	TGTGCCAGCAGCTTGATAGTCACCGGGGAGCTGTTTTTT	CASSLIVTGELFF
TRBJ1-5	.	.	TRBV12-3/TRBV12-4	TGTGCCAGCAGTATCCGGGACATTTGGAATCAGCCCCAGCATTTT	CASSIRDIWNQPQHF
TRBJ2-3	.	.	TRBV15	TGTGCCACCAGCAGAGATCCGGGGGCCCCCACAGATACGCAGTATTTT	CATSRDPGAPTDTQYF
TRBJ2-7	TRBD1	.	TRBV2	TGTGCCAGCAGTGAAAGGGGGACAGGGAGTTACGAGCAGTACTTC	CASSERGTGSYEQYF
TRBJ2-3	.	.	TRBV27	TGTGCCAGCACTCGGGCCCTCTCAAGCACAGATACGCAGTATTTT	CASTRALSSTDTQYF
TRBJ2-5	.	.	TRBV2	TGTGCCAAACGACAGGAGGGGACTCAAGAGACCCAGTACTTC	CAKRQEGTQETQYF
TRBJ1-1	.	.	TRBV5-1	TGCGCCAGCAGCTTGGCCGCAGGGAACACTGAAGCTTTCTTT	CASSLAAGNTEAFF
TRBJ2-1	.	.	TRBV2	TGTGCCAGCAGGAGACAGCCCTACAATGAGCAGTTCTTC	CASRRQPYNEQFF
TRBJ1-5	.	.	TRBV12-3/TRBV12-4	TGTGCCAGCAGTTTGGACGGAGGCGGTCAGCCCCAGCATTTT	CASSLDGGGQPQHF
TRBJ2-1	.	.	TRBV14	TGTGCCAGCAGCGTCCTCCGGAATACGGACAATGAGCAGTTCTTC	CASSVLRNTDNEQFF
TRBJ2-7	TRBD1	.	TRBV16	TGTGCCAGCAGCCCCCAGTCGAGGCGTTGGGGACAGAGCCCCTACGAGCAGTACTTC	CASSPQSRRWGQSPYEQYF